The 10 T cell receptor beta chains presented below share a single source sample, sequenced in a study of T cell changes during pregnancy in multiple sclerosis. TCRdb's copy holds only in-frame clones and misses some; the assay was immunoSEQ multiplex PCR. Among approximately 92,000 clones, about 92% were seen once, and the ten largest hold 1.5%. Sequenced here: peripheral blood, sampled in the first trimester of pregnancy. The source of these receptors is a female donor with multiple sclerosis, enrolled in a pregnancy study.

The chain is built from TRBV27 and TRBJ2-1, with a weak D call TRBD2 (6 bases). V was pared by 3 bases and J by 8 bases, with 11 bases between. The CDR3 loop spans 13 amino acids. Germline V gene lookup returns CDR1 MNHEY and CDR2 SMNVEV (reference sequence). In DNA, the CDR3 is TGTGCCAGCAGTTTGTGGGAGCGGGATGAGCAGTTCTTC. Encoded protein: CASSLWERDEQFF.

The chain employs TRBV5-1 and TRBJ2-2; a weak D match, TRBD2 (5 bases). This CDR3 is built from 16 residues. V was clipped by 6 bases and J by 0 bases, with 15 bases between them. Per the germline V gene, CDR1 is SGHRS and CDR2 is YFSETQ. CDR3 coding DNA: TGCGCCAGCAAGTCCCCTCTAGCTGCGAACACCGGGGAGCTGTTTTTT. It is translated as CASKSPLAANTGELFF.

The chain employs TRBV10-3 and TRBJ2-2; D not certain. From germline, CDR1 is ENHRY and CDR2 SYGVKD. The V and J ends lost 6 bases and 0 bases respectively, with 11 bases between them. This CDR3 comprises 15 residues. CDR3 protein: CAIRSVVANTGELFF. The DNA for the CDR3 is TGTGCCATCAGATCGGTAGTGGCGAACACCGGGGAGCTGTTTTTT.

This chain links TRBV7-7 with TRBJ2-5; 7 nucleotides line up with TRBD1. Germline CDR1 is SSHAT and CDR2 is FNYEAQ (reference sequence). CDR3 size: 14 residues. V lost 3 bases, J lost 2 bases, and 3 bases stayed unmatched. The CDR3, as DNA: TGTGCCAGCAGCTTGGGACAGCAACAAGAGACCCAGTACTTC. The encoded protein is CASSLGQQQETQYF.

The gene calls are TRBV7-9 and TRBJ1-4; tentatively, D is TRBD1 (6 bases). CDR1 is SEHNR and CDR2 is FQNEAQ in the germline V gene (reference sequence). The CDR3 extends over 16 amino acids. Trimming left V 1 base short and J 4 bases short, with 13 bases between. CDR3 sequence: CASSLDGGLLNEKLFF. CDR3 DNA: TGTGCCAGCAGCTTAGACGGGGGGCTCCTTAATGAAAAACTGTTTTTT.

This sequence joins TRBV5-6 and TRBJ1-2; tentatively, D is TRBD1 (5 bases). CDR1 is SGHDT, CDR2 YYEEEE, per germline. V was pared by 0 bases and J by 4 bases, with 16 bases between. The length of the CDR3 is 16 residues. DNA for the CDR3: TGTGCCAGCAGCTTGGGACCGACGGATAGGGGCTATGGCTACACCTTC. Residues: CASSLGPTDRGYGYTF.

The V gene is TRBV29-1, the J gene TRBJ2-1, with 10 positions matching TRBD2. The CDR3 covers 15 residues. Germline V lookup: CDR1 SQVTM, CDR2 ANQGSEA. V gave up 4 bases and J gave up 2 bases; unmatched junction bases: 5. In DNA form, the CDR3 reads TGCAGCGTTGGGAGCGGGAGGGATGCCTACAATGAGCAGTTCTTC. It is translated as CSVGSGRDAYNEQFF.

This chain links TRBV5-6 with TRBJ1-4; 11 bases agree with TRBD1. Germline V CDR1 and CDR2: SGHDT, YYEEEE. Trimming took 3 bases from V and 10 from J; bases not matched to a gene: 5. CDR3 length: 14 amino acids. CDR3 in amino acids: CASSWTGGQGKLFF. CDR3 nucleotide sequence: TGTGCCAGCAGCTGGACAGGGGGCCAGGGAAAACTGTTTTTT.

The V gene is TRBV5-1, the J gene TRBJ1-2; possible D gene TRBD1, 6 bases. The CDR3 is made up of 15 amino acids. Germline assignment: CDR1 SGHRS and CDR2 YFSETQ. V lost 0 bases to trimming and J lost 2 bases, with 11 bases between them. As DNA, the CDR3 is TGCGCCAGCAGCTTGGATCAGGGGAAGAACTATGGCTACACCTTC. It translates to CASSLDQGKNYGYTF.

V and J are TRBV30 and TRBJ2-5; 7 bases line up with TRBD1. The CDR3 loop spans 14 amino acids. Trimming took 3 bases from V and 7 from J; bases not matched to a gene: 11. Looked up from germline, CDR1 is GTSNPN and CDR2 is SVGIG (reference sequence). The CDR3 is CAWSLSGQISTQYF. The CDR3 DNA reads as TGTGCCTGGAGCTTATCGGGACAGATCTCGACCCAGTACTTC.